The present entry profiles one T cell receptor beta chain with its context. The record originates from a study of cytomegalovirus exposure and HLA in healthy donors. This CDR3 is built from 15 residues. V shed 0 bases and J 5 bases; nucleotides not matched to a gene: 6. Germline CDR1 is SGHRS and CDR2 is YFSETQ. Researchers ran the PCR with 60 Vbeta and 13 Jbeta primers. The method was immunoSEQ multiplex PCR; TCRdb's version includes in-frame clones alone and lacks a portion of them. The table shows 150,000 to 200,000 clones, with 62% occurring only once. The chain joins TRBV5-1 to TRBJ1-2; 8 bases match TRBD1. The sequencing input was PBMCs. The sequence came from a middle-aged man in good health and CMV-seronegative. The CDR3 region is CASSLDGQGAYGYTF. CDR3 nucleotide sequence: TGCGCCAGCAGCTTGGATGGGCAGGGGGCTTATGGCTACACCTTC.